In this sample, the clone carrying this TCR beta chain turned up a few times. What it recognizes is unknown. The data belong to a study of blood T cells in healthy people across ages. With a J-beta primer mix and a sample-barcoded 5' primer, a second PCR ran roughly 6 to 11 cycles. TCRdb ran MiXCR on the 5' RACE reads and lists one entry per CDR3 protein. The sample shows approximately 850,000 distinct CDR3 sequences, under 45% of them seen only once. Study-wide results and limits: It was the long-lived donors that had more naive CD4+ cells and higher diversity than aged donors. Per million T cells, TCR beta diversity dropped about linearly as age rose. Shifts in expanded clonotypes may have been confounded by donor CMV status, which was unknown. Naive T cell percentage showed a strong correlation with the diversity of TCR beta.

The sample comprised blood. The TCR comes from a man aged 55-75 years in good health.

The CDR3 region is CASSGYGGSSYEQYF. The CDR3 DNA sequence: TGTGCCAGCAGTGGTTATGGGGGGAGCTCCTACGAGCAGTACTTC. The chain has TRBV12-3 or TRBV12-4 and TRBJ2-7; tentative D call: TRBD2 (6 bases). The length of the CDR3 is 15 residues. V was clipped by 5 bases and J by 0 bases, with 14 bases between them.